This TCR beta chain was identified during a study of technical replicates of blood from a handful of donors (dated by TCRdb to the late 2010s). The library was built by means of the immunoSEQ multiplex PCR assay. TCRdb took over this immuneACCESS table, retaining in-frame rearrangements with V and J assigned. Such tables are incomplete; in checked studies, under half of the missing clones stem from an unresolved V gene, and the remainder is unexplained. This sample holds 67,000 or so clones; around 90% were observed only once. 0.36% of the sample rests with the top ten. For this clone: The specificity of this receptor is unknown. Nothing much larger sits one base from this clone, and base qualities are not available.

The sample was T cells isolated from PBMCs. The receptor comes from a human donor in good health.

The DNA sequence reads TGTGCCTGGAGCGGGACAGGGGATGGAAACACCATATATTTT. Its translation is CAWSGTGDGNTIYF. Recombination joined TRBV30 with TRBJ1-3, with 10 central nucleotides matching TRBD1. CDR1 GTSNPN and CDR2 SVGIG were looked up in the germline V gene (reference sequence). The CDR3 runs 14 residues from the cysteine to the phenylalanine. The retained sequence is limited to the CDR3, 42 bases, with the frame set at the first base. Trimming removed 3 bases from V and 3 bases from J; the gene matches leave 2 bases unexplained.